This T cell receptor (beta chain) was sequenced during a study of graft-versus-host responses after intestinal transplantation. Findings of the study overall: GvH clonotypes were identified within recipient marrow, with a subset emerging first in ileum or blood.

CDR1 and CDR2 from the germline V gene are MNHEY and SVGAGI. This CDR3 has 14 amino acids. Trimming took off 0 bases at V and 3 bases at J, with 6 bases between the two ends. A word on this clone: Its specificity is not known.

TCRdb keeps only in-frame clones here, not all; method: immunoSEQ multiplex PCR. The data contain more than 20,000 clones, 70% to 90% of them seen just once; the ten biggest clones take up 0.95% to 1%. The rearrangement links TRBV6-5 to TRBJ2-1; no reliable D call. This receptor was identified in a human patient who received an intestinal transplant, so some T cells may come from the graft donor. Specimen: PBMCs, collected 463 days after intestinal transplant. The CDR3 coding sequence is TGTGCCAGCAGTTACTCGGGCAGCTACAATGAGCAGTTCTTC. Translation: CASSYSGSYNEQFF.